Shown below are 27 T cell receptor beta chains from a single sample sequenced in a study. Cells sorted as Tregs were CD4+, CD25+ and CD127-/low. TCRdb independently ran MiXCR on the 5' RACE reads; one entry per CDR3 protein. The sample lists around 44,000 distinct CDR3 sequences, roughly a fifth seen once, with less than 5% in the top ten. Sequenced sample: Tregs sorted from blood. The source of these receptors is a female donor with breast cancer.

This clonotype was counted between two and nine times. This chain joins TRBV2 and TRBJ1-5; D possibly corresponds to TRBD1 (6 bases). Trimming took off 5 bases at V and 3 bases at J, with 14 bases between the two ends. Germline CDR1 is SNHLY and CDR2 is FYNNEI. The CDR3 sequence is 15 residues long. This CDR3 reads CASSTDRGVNQPQHF. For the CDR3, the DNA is TGTGCCAGCAGTACGGACAGAGGGGTCAATCAGCCCCAGCATTTT.

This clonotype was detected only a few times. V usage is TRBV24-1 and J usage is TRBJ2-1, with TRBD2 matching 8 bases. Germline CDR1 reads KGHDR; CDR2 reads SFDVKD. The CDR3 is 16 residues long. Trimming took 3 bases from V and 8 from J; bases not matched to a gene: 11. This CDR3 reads CATSDKLAEGGHEQFF. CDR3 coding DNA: TGTGCCACCAGTGATAAACTAGCGGAAGGGGGTCATGAGCAGTTCTTC.

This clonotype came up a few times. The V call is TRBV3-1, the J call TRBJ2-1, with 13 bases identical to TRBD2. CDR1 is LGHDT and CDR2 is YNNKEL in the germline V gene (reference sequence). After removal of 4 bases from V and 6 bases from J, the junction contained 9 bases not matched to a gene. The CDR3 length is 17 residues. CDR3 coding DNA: TGTGCCAGCAGCCTCATGGCGGGACTAGCGGGATTCAATGAGCAGTTCTTC. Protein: CASSLMAGLAGFNEQFF.

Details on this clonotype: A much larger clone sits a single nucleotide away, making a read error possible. For the CDR3, the DNA is TGTGCCAGCAGTTCCATCTCTAATGGAAAACTGTTTTTT. This codes for CASSSISNGKLFF. This chain links TRBV27 with TRBJ1-4; D is ambiguous. CDR3 size: 13 residues. CDR1 and CDR2 from the germline V gene are MNHEY and SMNVEV (reference sequence).

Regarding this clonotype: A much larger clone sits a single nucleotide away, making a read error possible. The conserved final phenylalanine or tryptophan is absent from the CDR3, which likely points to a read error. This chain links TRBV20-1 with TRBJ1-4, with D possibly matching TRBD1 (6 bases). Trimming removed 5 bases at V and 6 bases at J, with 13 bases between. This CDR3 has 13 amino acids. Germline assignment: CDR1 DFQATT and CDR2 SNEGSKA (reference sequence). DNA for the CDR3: TGCAGTGCTCCGGACAGATCGTATGAAAAACTGTTTCTT. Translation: CSAPDRSYEKLFL.

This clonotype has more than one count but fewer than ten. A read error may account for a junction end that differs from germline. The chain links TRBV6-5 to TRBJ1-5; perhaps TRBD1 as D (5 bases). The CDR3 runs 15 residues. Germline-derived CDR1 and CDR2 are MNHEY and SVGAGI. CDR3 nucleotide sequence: TGTGCCGGCAGTACGACCGGGACGGGGAATCAGCCCCAGCATTTT. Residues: CAGSTTGTGNQPQHF.

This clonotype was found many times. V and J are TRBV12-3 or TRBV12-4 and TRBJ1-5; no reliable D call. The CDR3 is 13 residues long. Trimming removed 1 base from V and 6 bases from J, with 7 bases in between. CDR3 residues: CASSLVGVQPQHF. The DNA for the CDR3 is TGTGCCAGCAGTTTAGTGGGCGTTCAGCCCCAGCATTTT.

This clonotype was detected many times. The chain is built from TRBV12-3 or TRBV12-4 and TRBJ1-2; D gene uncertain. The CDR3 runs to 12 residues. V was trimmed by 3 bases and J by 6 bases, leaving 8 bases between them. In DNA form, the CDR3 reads TGTGCCAGCAGTTTTTCGGGGAATGGCTACACCTTC. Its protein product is CASSFSGNGYTF.

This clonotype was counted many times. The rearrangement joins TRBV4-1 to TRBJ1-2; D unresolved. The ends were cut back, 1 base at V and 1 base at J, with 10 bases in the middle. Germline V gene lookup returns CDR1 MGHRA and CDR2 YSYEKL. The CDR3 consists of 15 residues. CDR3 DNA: TGCGCCAGCAGCCAAGCGTCAGGTCTTAACTATGGCTACACCTTC. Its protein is CASSQASGLNYGYTF.

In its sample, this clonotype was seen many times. CDR3 sequence (DNA): TGTGCCAGCAGCTTAACTAGCGGAAGTATTCAGTACTTC. This codes for CASSLTSGSIQYF. The V and J genes are TRBV7-3 and TRBJ2-4, with a possible D match to TRBD2 (6 bases). Trimming stripped 0 bases from V and 10 bases from J, with 10 bases between. Per germline, CDR1 SGHTA and CDR2 FQGTGA. This CDR3 has 13 residues. Supplemented by reference TRBV7-3 and TRBJ2-4, the full variable domain reads GAGVSQTPSNKVTEKGKYVELRCDPISGHTALYWYRQSLGQGPEFLIYFQGTGAADDSGLPNDRFFAVRPEGSVSTLKIQRTERGDSAVYLCASSLTSGSIQYFGAGTRLSVL.

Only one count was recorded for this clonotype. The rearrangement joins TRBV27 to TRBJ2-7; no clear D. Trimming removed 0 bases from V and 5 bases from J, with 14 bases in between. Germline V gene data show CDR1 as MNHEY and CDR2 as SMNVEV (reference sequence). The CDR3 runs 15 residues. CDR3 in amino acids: CASSLSLSHRNEQYF. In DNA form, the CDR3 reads TGTGCCAGCAGTTTATCTCTCAGCCACCGCAACGAGCAGTACTTC.

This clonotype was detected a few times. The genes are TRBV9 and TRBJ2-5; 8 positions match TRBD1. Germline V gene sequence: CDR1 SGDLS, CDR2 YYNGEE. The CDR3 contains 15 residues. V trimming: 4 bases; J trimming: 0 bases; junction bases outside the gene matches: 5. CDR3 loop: CASSRTGTNQETQYF. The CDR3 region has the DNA TGTGCCAGCAGCAGGACAGGGACGAACCAAGAGACCCAGTACTTC.

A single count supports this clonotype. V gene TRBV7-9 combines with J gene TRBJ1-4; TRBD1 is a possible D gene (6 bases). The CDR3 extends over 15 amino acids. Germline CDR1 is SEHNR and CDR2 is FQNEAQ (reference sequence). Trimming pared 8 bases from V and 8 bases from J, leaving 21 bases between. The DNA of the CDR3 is TGTGCCAGCGTCGGGGTCAGGGGAAAGGACGAAAAACTGTTTTTT. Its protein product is CASVGVRGKDEKLFF.

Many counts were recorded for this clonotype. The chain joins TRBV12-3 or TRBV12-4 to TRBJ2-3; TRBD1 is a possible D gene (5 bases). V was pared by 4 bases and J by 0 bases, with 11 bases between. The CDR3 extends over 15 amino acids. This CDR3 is CASSSGQGSTDTQYF. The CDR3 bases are TGTGCCAGCAGTTCCGGACAAGGTAGCACAGATACGCAGTATTTT.

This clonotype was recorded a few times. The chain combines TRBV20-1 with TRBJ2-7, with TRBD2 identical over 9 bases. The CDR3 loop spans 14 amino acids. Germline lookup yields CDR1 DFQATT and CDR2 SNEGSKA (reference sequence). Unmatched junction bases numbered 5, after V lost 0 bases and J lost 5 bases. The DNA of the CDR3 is TGCAGTGCTAGAGATCTTAGGACTAGCGACGAGCAGTACTTC. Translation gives CSARDLRTSDEQYF.

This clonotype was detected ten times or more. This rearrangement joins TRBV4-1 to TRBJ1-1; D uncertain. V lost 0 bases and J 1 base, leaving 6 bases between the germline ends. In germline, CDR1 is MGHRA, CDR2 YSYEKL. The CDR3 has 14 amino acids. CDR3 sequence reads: CASSQDQENTEAFF. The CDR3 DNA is TGCGCCAGCAGCCAAGACCAAGAGAACACTGAAGCTTTCTTT.

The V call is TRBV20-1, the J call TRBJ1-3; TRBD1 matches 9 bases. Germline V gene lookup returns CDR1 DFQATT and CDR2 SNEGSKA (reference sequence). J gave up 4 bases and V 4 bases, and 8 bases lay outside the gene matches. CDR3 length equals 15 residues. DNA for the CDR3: TGCAGTGCTACCCAAGCTACAGGGGGCGGAAACACCATATATTTT. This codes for CSATQATGGGNTIYF.

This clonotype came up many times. The CDR3 sequence: CASSQDINVPFF. The CDR3, as DNA: TGTGCCAGCAGCCAAGATATAAACGTTCCGTTCTTC. The genes are TRBV4-2 and TRBJ2-1; no definite D call. This CDR3 is 12 amino acids long. Per germline, CDR1 LGHNA and CDR2 YNFKEQ. V lost 0 bases, J lost 15 bases, and 12 bases lay in between.

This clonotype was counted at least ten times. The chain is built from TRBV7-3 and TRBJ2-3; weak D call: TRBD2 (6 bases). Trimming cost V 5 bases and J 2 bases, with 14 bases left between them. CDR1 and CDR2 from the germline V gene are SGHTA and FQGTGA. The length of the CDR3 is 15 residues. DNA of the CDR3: TGTGCCAGCAGCACCACTAGCCTCCTCACAGATACGCAGTATTTT. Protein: CASSTTSLLTDTQYF.

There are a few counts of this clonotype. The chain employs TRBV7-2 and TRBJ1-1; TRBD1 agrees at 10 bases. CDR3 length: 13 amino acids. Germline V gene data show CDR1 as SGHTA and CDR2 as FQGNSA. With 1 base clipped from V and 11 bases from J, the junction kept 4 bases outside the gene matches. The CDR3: CASSLDWTGGAFF. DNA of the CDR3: TGTGCCAGCAGCTTAGATTGGACAGGGGGGGCTTTCTTT.

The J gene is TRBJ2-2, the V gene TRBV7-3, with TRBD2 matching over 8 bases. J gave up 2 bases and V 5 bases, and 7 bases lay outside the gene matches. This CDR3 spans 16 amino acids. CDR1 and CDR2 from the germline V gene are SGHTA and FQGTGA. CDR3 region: CASSPTGGVNTGELFF. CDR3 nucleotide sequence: TGTGCCAGCAGCCCAACGGGGGGGGTAAACACCGGGGAGCTGTTTTTT. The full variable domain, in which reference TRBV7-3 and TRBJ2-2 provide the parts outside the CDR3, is GAGVSQTPSNKVTEKGKYVELRCDPISGHTALYWYRQSLGQGPEFLIYFQGTGAADDSGLPNDRFFAVRPEGSVSTLKIQRTERGDSAVYLCASSPTGGVNTGELFFGEGSRLTVL.

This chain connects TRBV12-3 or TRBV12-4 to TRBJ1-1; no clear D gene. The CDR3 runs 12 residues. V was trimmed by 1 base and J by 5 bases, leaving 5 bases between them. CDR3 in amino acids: CASSLGSTEAFF. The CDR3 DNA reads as TGTGCCAGCAGTTTAGGCTCAACTGAAGCTTTCTTT.

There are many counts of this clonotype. For the CDR3, the DNA is TGCAGTTGCGGGGACTCCTACGAGCAGTACTTC. Protein: CSCGDSYEQYF. The V call is TRBV29-1, the J call TRBJ2-7, with D possibly TRBD2 on 6 matching bases. The CDR3 runs to 11 residues. Germline CDR1 and CDR2: SQVTM and ANQGSEA.

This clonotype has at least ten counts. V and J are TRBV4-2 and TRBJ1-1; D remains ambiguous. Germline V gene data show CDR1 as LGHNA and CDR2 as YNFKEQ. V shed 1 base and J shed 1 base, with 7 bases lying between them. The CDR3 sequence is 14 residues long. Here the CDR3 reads CASSQGDRNTEAFF. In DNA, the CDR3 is TGTGCCAGCAGCCAAGGCGATAGGAACACTGAAGCTTTCTTT.

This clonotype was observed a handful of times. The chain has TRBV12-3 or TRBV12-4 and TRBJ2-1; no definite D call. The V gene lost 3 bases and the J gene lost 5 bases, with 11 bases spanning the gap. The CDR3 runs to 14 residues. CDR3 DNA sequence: TGTGCCAGCAGTTTGGGAAATATAAACAATGAGCAGTTCTTC. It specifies CASSLGNINNEQFF.

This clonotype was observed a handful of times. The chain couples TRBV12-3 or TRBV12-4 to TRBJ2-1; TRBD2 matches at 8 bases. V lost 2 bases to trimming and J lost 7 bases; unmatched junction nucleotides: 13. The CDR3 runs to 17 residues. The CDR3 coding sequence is TGTGCCAGCAGTTTATACTTCCTAGCGGGTCAAGGTAATGAGCAGTTCTTC. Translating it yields CASSLYFLAGQGNEQFF.

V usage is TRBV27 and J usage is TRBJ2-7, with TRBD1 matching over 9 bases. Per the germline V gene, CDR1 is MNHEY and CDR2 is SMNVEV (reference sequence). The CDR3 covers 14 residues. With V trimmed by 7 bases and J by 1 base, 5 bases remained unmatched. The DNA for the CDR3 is TGTGCCAGCAAACTAGGACAGGGGTCCTACGAGCAGTACTTC. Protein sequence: CASKLGQGSYEQYF.